The clone carrying this TCR beta chain has more than one count but fewer than ten. The entry originates in a study of blood T cell repertoires in COVID-19. Study background: Sample material is recorded as cDNA or gDNA derived from T cells, B-cell-depleted T cells, or PBMCs.

Germline values: CDR1 LNHDA, CDR2 SQIVND (reference sequence). V gave up 5 bases and J gave up 1 base; unmatched junction bases: 7. The length of the CDR3 is 15 residues. In the authors' methods: By means of reference gene primer amplification, nucleated cell counts were estimated. This table comes from immunoSEQ multiplex PCR, and its TCRdb copy is limited to in-frame clones, with some not included. D and trimming come from the DNA, and the V and J calls and clone size come from that table. The table lists 280,000 or so clones, around 90% of them singletons. The TCR comes from a man between 18 and 35 years old with active or convalescent COVID-19. The chain carries TRBV19 and TRBJ1-1, with 7 nucleotides matching TRBD1. Sequenced sample: peripheral blood. CDR3 bases: TGTGCCAGTAGTTCGAGGACAGGACGGAACACTGAAGCTTTCTTT. The encoded protein is CASSSRTGRNTEAFF.